Sequencing of this T cell receptor (beta chain) was carried out in a study of blood T cell repertoires in COVID-19. The CDR3 consists of 13 residues. Germline V gene lookup returns CDR1 SQVTM and CDR2 ANQGSEA. Trimming took off 3 bases at V and 1 base at J, with 9 bases between the two ends. Libraries were prepared by immunoSEQ multiplex PCR; TCRdb keeps only in-frame clonotypes and omits some of them. Of 250,000 to 350,000 clones in the sample, 80% to 90% were seen once. Sample: peripheral blood. The clonotype comes from a woman between 50 and 59 years old with COVID-19, enrolled during active disease. The J gene is TRBJ1-2, the V gene TRBV29-1; the D gene is possibly TRBD1 (6 bases). Here the CDR3 reads CSVDWTDNYGYTF. The CDR3 DNA reads as TGCAGCGTTGATTGGACAGATAACTATGGCTACACCTTC.